The next 8 T cell receptor beta chains were all read from a single sample in a study of blood T cell repertoires in COVID-19. Sequencing was performed with immunoSEQ multiplex PCR; in TCRdb, only in-frame clones are kept and a portion is missing. The sample shows 150,000 to 200,000 clones, approximately 79% of them seen only once. The specimen was peripheral blood. These TCRs come from a woman of 80 years or more with acute or convalescent COVID-19.

The chain joins TRBV18 to TRBJ1-4; D may be TRBD1 (5 bases). V lost 3 bases to trimming and J lost 5 bases, with 13 bases between them. The CDR3 sequence is 15 residues long. The V gene's germline CDR1 is KGHSH and CDR2 LQKENI. The CDR3 here is CASSPPGLTNEKLFF. The CDR3, as DNA: TGTGCCAGCTCACCCCCGGGACTTACGAATGAAAAACTGTTTTTT.

This clone was counted between two and nine times. The rearrangement links TRBV28 to TRBJ1-5; 8 bases are shared with TRBD1. From germline, CDR1 is MDHEN and CDR2 SYDVKM. The CDR3 length is 15 residues. The J segment lost 6 bases and the V segment lost 8 bases, leaving 12 bases of the junction unmatched. As DNA, the CDR3 is TGTGCCAGCGGATTGACAGGGGCGGAGAGTCAGCCCCAGCATTTT. Protein sequence: CASGLTGAESQPQHF.

The chain couples TRBV6-6 to TRBJ2-7; D is possibly TRBD2 (6 bases). With 7 bases removed from V and 0 bases from J, the gap between germline ends came to 13 bases. There are 14 residues in the CDR3. CDR1 is MNHNY, CDR2 SVGAGI, per germline (reference sequence). The CDR3 is CASTFSRDSYEQYF. The CDR3 DNA follows: TGTGCCAGCACCTTTTCGCGGGACTCCTACGAGCAGTACTTC.

CDR3 region: CASSPTMTGAFYEQYF. Here the CDR3 DNA reads TGTGCCAGCAGCCCGACGATGACAGGAGCGTTTTACGAGCAGTACTTC. The chain carries TRBV11-2 and TRBJ2-7; TRBD1 is a possible D gene (6 bases). The CDR3 is 16 amino acids. Per germline, CDR1 SGHAT and CDR2 FQNNGV. Trimming stripped 5 bases from V and 4 bases from J, with 21 bases between. Filled out from reference TRBV11-2 and TRBJ2-7, the complete variable domain reads EAGVAQSPRYKIIEKRQSVAFWCNPISGHATLYWYQQILGQGPKLLIQFQNNGVVDDSQLPKDRFSAERLKGVDSTLKIQPAKLEDSAVYLCASSPTMTGAFYEQYFGPGTRLTVT.

The genes are TRBV28 and TRBJ1-5; a possible D gene is TRBD1 (5 bases). This CDR3 has 13 residues. Germline V gives CDR1 MDHEN, CDR2 SYDVKM. Trimming took 6 bases from V and 7 from J, leaving 13 bases between them. For the CDR3, the DNA is TGTGCCAGCAGCCGGACAATCCCCCAGCCCCAGCATTTT. Translated, it gives CASSRTIPQPQHF. The full variable domain, rest sourced from reference TRBV28 and TRBJ1-5, is DVKVTQSSRYLVKRTGEKVFLECVQDMDHENMFWYRQDPGLGLRLIYFSYDVKMKEKGDIPEGYSVSREKKERFSLILESASTNQTSMYLCASSRTIPQPQHFGDGTRLSIL.

The rearrangement joins TRBV5-1 to TRBJ2-1; TRBD2 aligns across 13 bases. V lost 4 bases to trimming and J lost 4 bases; unmatched junction nucleotides: 5. The CDR3 sequence is 16 residues long. The germline V gene encodes CDR1 SGHRS and CDR2 YFSETQ. CDR3 nucleotide sequence: TGCGCCAGCAGCGTACTAGCGGGAGGGATTTACAATGAGCAGTTCTTC. Translation: CASSVLAGGIYNEQFF.

V is TRBV6-5 and J is TRBJ1-5, with TRBD1 as a possible D gene (5 bases). Germline CDR1 reads MNHEY; CDR2 reads SVGAGI. V lost 8 bases and J 5 bases, leaving 13 bases between the germline ends. The CDR3 consists of 13 residues. Written as DNA, the CDR3 is TGTGCCAGCGCCACTCAAGGGGATCAGCCCCAGCATTTT. It is translated as CASATQGDQPQHF.

This chain joins TRBV7-2 and TRBJ1-5, with D maybe TRBD1 (6 bases). The CDR3 has 13 residues. CDR1 SGHTA and CDR2 FQGNSA come from the germline V gene. V lost 4 bases, J lost 5 bases, and 9 bases lay in between. CDR3 sequence reads: CASSWKGDQPQHF. DNA for the CDR3: TGTGCCAGCAGCTGGAAGGGGGATCAGCCCCAGCATTTT.